The text below deals with one T cell receptor beta chain. V dropped 4 bases and J dropped 7; count of bases not matched to a gene: 10. The CDR3 is 15 residues long. This sample is drawn from a study of blood T cells in healthy people across ages. Background on the study: Every two T cells gave about one barcoded beta molecule via template switching.

Primed by a sample-barcoded 5' primer and a J-beta primer mix, a second PCR proceeded for 7 to 11 cycles. One entry per CDR3 protein results from TCRdb running MiXCR on the 5' RACE reads. The table lists some 940,000 distinct CDR3 sequences, almost 30% of them singletons. These data also featured in a second study, about T cells of mothers and their children.

This sequence was found in a woman between 40 and 50 years old in good health. The chain has TRBV12-3 or TRBV12-4 and TRBJ1-2, with TRBD1 matching over 9 bases. The sequencing input was blood. CDR3 coding DNA: TGTGCCAGCAGTTCGCTCGGAGTACAGGGGGCTGGCTACACCTTC. Translation: CASSSLGVQGAGYTF.